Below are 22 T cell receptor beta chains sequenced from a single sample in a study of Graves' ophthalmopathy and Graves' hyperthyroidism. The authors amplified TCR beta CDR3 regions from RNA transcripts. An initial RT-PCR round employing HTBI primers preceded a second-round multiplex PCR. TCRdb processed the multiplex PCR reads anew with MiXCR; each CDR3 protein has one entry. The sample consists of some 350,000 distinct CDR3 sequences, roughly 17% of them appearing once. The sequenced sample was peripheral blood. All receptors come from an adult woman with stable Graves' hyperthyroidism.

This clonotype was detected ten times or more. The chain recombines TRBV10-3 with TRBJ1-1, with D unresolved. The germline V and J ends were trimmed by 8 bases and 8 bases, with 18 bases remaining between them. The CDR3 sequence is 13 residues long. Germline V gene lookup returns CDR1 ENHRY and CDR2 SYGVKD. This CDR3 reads CAIAPGLAIEAFF. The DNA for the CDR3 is TGTGCCATCGCCCCGGGTCTCGCAATAGAAGCTTTCTTT.

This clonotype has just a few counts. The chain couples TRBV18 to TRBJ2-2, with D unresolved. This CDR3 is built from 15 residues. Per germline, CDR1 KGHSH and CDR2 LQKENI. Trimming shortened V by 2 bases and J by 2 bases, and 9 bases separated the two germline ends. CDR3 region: CASSPERSNTGELFF. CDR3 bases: TGTGCCAGCTCACCAGAAAGGAGTAACACCGGGGAGCTGTTTTTT.

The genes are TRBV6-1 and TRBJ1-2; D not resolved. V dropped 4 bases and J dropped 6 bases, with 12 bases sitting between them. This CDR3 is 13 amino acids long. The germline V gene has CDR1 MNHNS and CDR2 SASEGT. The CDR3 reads CASSATGRNGYTF. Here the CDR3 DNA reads TGTGCCAGCAGTGCCACCGGACGTAATGGCTACACCTTC.

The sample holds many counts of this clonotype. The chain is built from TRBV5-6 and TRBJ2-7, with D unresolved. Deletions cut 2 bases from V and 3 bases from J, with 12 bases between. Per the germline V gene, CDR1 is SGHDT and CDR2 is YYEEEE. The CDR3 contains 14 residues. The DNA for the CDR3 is TGTGCCAGCAGCTTTCCGGGTTGGGTCTACGAGCAGTACTTC. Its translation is CASSFPGWVYEQYF.

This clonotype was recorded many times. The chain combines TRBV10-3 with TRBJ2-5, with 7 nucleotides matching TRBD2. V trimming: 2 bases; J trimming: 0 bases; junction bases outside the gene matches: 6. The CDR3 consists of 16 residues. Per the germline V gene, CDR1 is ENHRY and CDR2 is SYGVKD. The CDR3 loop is CAISETAGSYQETQYF. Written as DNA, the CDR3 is TGTGCCATCAGTGAGACAGCGGGATCGTACCAAGAGACCCAGTACTTC.

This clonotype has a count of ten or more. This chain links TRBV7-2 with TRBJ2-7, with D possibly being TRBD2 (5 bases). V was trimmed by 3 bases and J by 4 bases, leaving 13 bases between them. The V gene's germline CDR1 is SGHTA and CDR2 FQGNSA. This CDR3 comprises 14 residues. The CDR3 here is CASSFARASYEQYF. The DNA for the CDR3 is TGTGCCAGCAGCTTCGCGAGGGCCAGTTACGAGCAGTACTTC. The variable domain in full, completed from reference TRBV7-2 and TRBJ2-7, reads GAGVSQSPSNKVTEKGKDVELRCDPISGHTALYWYRQSLGQGLEFLIYFQGNSAPDKSGLPSDRFSAERTGGSVSTLTIQRTQQEDSAVYLCASSFARASYEQYFGPGTRLTVT.

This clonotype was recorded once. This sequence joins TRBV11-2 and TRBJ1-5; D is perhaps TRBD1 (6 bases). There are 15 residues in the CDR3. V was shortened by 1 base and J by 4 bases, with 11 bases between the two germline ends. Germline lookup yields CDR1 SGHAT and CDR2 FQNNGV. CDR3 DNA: TGTGCCAGCAGCTTAGGAGGACAGCCGAATCAGCCCCAGCATTTT. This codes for CASSLGGQPNQPQHF.

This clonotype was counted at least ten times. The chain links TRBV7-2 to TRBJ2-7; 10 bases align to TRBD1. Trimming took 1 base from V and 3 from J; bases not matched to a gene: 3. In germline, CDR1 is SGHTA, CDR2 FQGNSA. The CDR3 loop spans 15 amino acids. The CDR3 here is CASSLGGTGVYEQYF. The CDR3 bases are TGTGCCAGCAGCTTAGGGGGGACAGGGGTCTACGAGCAGTACTTC.

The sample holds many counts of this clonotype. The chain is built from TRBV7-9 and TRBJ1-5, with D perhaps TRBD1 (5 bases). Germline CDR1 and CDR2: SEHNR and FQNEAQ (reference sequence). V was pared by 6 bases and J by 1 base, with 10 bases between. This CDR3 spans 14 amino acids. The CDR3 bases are TGTGCCAGCAGTCGGGGGGGGAGCAATCAGCCCCAGCATTTT. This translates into CASSRGGSNQPQHF.

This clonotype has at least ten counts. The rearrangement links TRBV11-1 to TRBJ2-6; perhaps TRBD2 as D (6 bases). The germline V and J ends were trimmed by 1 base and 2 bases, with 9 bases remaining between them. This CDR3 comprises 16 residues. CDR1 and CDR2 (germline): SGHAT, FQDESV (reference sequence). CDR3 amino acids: CASSLVGSAGANVLTF. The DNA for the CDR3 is TGTGCCAGCAGCTTAGTCGGGAGTGCTGGGGCCAACGTCCTGACTTTC.

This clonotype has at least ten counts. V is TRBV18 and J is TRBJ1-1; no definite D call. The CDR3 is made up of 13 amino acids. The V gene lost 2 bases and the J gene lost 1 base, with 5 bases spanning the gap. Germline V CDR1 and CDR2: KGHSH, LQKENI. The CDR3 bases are TGTGCCAGCTCACCAATTGGGAACACTGAAGCTTTCTTT. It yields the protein CASSPIGNTEAFF.

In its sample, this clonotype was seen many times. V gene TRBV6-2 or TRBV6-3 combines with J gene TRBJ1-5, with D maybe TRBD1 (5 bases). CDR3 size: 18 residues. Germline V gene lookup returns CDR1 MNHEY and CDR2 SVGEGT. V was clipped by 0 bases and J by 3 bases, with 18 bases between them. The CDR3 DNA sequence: TGTGCCAGCAGTTACTCGTCTGCGCGGGGGGAGAACAATCAGCCCCAGCATTTT. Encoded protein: CASSYSSARGENNQPQHF.

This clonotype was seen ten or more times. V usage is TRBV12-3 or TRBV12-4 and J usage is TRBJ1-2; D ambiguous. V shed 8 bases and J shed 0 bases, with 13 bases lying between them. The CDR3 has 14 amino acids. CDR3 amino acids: CASSALTPNYGYTF. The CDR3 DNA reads TGTGCCAGCTCCGCCCTGACTCCTAACTATGGCTACACCTTC.

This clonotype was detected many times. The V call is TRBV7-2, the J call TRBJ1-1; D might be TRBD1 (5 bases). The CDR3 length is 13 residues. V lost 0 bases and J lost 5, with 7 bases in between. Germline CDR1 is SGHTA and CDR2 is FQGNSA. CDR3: CASSLAWGTEAFF. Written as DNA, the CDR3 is TGTGCCAGCAGCTTAGCATGGGGGACTGAAGCTTTCTTT.

The CDR3 DNA sequence: TGCAGCGGCTCGCGGGGGACTTACGAGCAGTACTTC. This translates into CSGSRGTYEQYF. V usage is TRBV29-1 and J usage is TRBJ2-7, with 7 bases matching TRBD2. The CDR3 runs 12 residues. Germline trimming cut 7 bases from V and 4 bases from J; bases unmatched to any gene: 7. The germline gives CDR1 SQVTM, CDR2 ANQGSEA.

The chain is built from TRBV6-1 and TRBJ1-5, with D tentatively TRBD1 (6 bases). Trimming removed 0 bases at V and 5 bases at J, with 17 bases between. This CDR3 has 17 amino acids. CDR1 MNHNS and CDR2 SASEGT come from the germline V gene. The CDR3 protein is CASSEAIGTRGDQPQHF. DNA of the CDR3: TGTGCCAGCAGTGAAGCTATTGGGACACGGGGGGATCAGCCCCAGCATTTT.

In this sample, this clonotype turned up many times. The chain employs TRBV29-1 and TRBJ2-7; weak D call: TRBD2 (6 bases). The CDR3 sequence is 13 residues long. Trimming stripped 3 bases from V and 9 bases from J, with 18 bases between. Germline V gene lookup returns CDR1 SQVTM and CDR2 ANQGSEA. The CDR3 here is CSVDWGGGAGQYF. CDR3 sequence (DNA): TGCAGCGTTGATTGGGGTGGAGGGGCAGGGCAGTACTTC.

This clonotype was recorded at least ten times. The CDR3: CASSSRDTYEQYF. CDR3 in DNA: TGTGCCAGCAGTTCCCGGGACACCTACGAGCAGTACTTC. The chain has TRBV6-5 and TRBJ2-7; perhaps TRBD1 as D (6 bases). The CDR3 loop spans 13 amino acids. Trimming removed 4 bases from V and 2 bases from J, with 9 bases in between. CDR1 and CDR2 from the germline V gene are MNHEY and SVGAGI.

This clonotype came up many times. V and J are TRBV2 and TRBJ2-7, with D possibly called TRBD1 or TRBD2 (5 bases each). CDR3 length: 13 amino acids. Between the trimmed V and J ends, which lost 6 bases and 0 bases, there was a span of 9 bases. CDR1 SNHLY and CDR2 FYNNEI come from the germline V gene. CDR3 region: CASRGRDSYEQYF. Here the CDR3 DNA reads TGTGCCAGCAGGGGACGGGACTCCTACGAGCAGTACTTC.

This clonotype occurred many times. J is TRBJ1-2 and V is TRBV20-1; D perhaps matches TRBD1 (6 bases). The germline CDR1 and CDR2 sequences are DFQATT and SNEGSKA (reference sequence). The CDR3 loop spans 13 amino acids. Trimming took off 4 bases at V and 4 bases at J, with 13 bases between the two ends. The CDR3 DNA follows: TGCAGTGCTATTCAATGGGACACCTATGGCTACACCTTC. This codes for CSAIQWDTYGYTF.

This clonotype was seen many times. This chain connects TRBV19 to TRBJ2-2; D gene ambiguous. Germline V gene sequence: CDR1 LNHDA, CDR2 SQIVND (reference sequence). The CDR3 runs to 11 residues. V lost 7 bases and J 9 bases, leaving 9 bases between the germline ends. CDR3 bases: TGTGCCAGTAATTTCGGCTGGGAGCTGTTTTTT. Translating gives CASNFGWELFF.

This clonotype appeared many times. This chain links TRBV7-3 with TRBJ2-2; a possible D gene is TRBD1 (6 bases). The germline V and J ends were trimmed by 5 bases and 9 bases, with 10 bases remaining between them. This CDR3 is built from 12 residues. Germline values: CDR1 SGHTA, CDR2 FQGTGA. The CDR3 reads CASSATGRELFF. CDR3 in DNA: TGTGCCAGCAGCGCAACAGGGAGGGAGCTGTTTTTT.